Below, 31 T cell receptor beta chains from the same sample are listed, as sequenced in a study of CD8 T cells in Susac syndrome. A quantity of about 0.5 to 1 ug RNA underwent reverse transcription using random hexamers. TCRdb used MiXCR to reprocess the immunoSEQ multiplex PCR reads, holding one entry per CDR3 protein. Counted here are around 150,000 distinct CDR3 sequences, over 85% occurring once; the ten biggest clones make up approximately 0.14%. Sequenced: CD4+ T cells from PBMCs. The receptors derive from a human donor in good health.

This sequence joins TRBV7-3 and TRBJ1-1; D may be TRBD1 (5 bases). Per germline, CDR1 SGHTA and CDR2 FQGTGA. The germline V and J ends were trimmed by 1 base and 1 base, with 7 bases remaining between them. The CDR3 loop spans 14 amino acids. CDR3 coding DNA: TGTGCCAGCAGCTTAATGGGGCCGAACACTGAAGCTTTCTTT. Its translation: CASSLMGPNTEAFF.

The chain employs TRBV12-5 and TRBJ2-5; unclear D gene. CDR3 size: 12 residues. Between the trimmed V and J ends, which lost 7 bases and 4 bases, there was a span of 10 bases. Germline V gene sequence: CDR1 LGHNT, CDR2 FRNRAP. The CDR3: CASAIIAETQYF. The CDR3 DNA reads TGTGCTAGTGCCATAATAGCAGAGACCCAGTACTTC.

The gene calls are TRBV7-2 and TRBJ2-1; the D call may be TRBD1 or TRBD2 (6 bases each). Germline V gene data show CDR1 as SGHTA and CDR2 as FQGNSA. Trimming removed 2 bases from V and 5 bases from J, with 10 bases in between. CDR3 length: 14 amino acids. The CDR3 reads CASSLRRGDNEQFF. The CDR3 nucleotides are TGTGCCAGCAGCTTAAGAAGGGGGGACAATGAGCAGTTCTTC. The full variable domain, completed using reference TRBV7-2 and TRBJ2-1, is GAGVSQSPSNKVTEKGKDVELRCDPISGHTALYWYRQSLGQGLEFLIYFQGNSAPDKSGLPSDRFSAERTGGSVSTLTIQRTQQEDSAVYLCASSLRRGDNEQFFGPGTRLTVL.

The CDR3 coding sequence is TGTGCCAGCAGCCCCGCGGGACAGGGGATTTTGGTTCAGCCCCAGCATTTT. This translates into CASSPAGQGILVQPQHF. V gene TRBV7-9 combines with J gene TRBJ1-5, with TRBD1 matching 10 bases. CDR1 is SEHNR and CDR2 is FQNEAQ in the germline V gene (reference sequence). J gave up 6 bases and V 5 bases, and 13 bases lay outside the gene matches. The CDR3 length is 17 residues.

The rearrangement uses TRBV19 and TRBJ2-1, with TRBD1 matching 7 bases. Germline CDR1 and CDR2: LNHDA and SQIVND (reference sequence). The V segment lost 5 bases and the J segment 4 bases; nucleotides outside the gene matches: 20. The CDR3 spans 19 residues. In nucleotides, the CDR3 is TGTGCCAGTAGTCAAAGGGACAGCCTCCTGGGGACAACTTACAATGAGCAGTTCTTC. It yields the protein CASSQRDSLLGTTYNEQFF.

This clonotype was counted a single time. The junction shows a germline mismatch at one end, possibly a read error. The chain recombines TRBV9 with TRBJ2-2, with TRBD2 identical over 7 bases. CDR1 and CDR2 from the germline V gene are SGDLS and YYNGEE. This CDR3 region has 14 residues. In DNA form, the CDR3 reads TGTGCCAGCCGCCTGGGGGGGAACGCCGGGGAGCTGTTTTTT. Its protein product is CASRLGGNAGELFF.

The CDR3: CSVSDGIQETQYF. The CDR3 DNA sequence: TGCAGCGTTTCGGACGGAATCCAAGAGACCCAGTACTTC. V and J are TRBV29-1 and TRBJ2-5; D remains unclear. Per germline, CDR1 SQVTM and CDR2 ANQGSEA. Trimming took off 5 bases at V and 1 base at J, with 11 bases between the two ends. The CDR3 totals 13 residues.

This chain joins TRBV12-3 or TRBV12-4 and TRBJ1-6; no definite D call. Trimming pared 4 bases from V and 7 bases from J, leaving 11 bases between. The CDR3 runs 14 residues. The CDR3 sequence is CASSWRSENSPLHF. In DNA, the CDR3 is TGTGCCAGCAGTTGGAGGAGTGAGAATTCACCCCTCCACTTT.

The rearrangement links TRBV12-3 or TRBV12-4 to TRBJ1-5; 7 bases agree with TRBD1. The CDR3 runs to 14 residues. V shed 1 base, J shed 4 bases, and the junction held 1 base outside the gene matches. CDR3 sequence: CASSLGQGNQPQHF. The CDR3 nucleotides are TGTGCCAGCAGTTTAGGACAGGGAAATCAGCCCCAGCATTTT.

The chain combines TRBV7-9 with TRBJ1-2, with a possible D match to TRBD1 (6 bases). The CDR3 contains 15 residues. The germline V gene encodes CDR1 SEHNR and CDR2 FQNEAQ (reference sequence). Trimming cost V 3 bases and J 0 bases, with 11 bases left between them. The CDR3 sequence is CASSFWGHSNYGYTF. The CDR3 DNA follows: TGTGCCAGCAGCTTTTGGGGACACTCTAACTATGGCTACACCTTC.

The rearrangement uses TRBV6-4 and TRBJ2-3; TRBD2 matches at 11 bases. The CDR3 sequence is 17 residues long. J lost 0 bases, V lost 2 bases, and 4 bases had no gene match. Germline CDR1 reads MRHNA; CDR2 reads SNTAGT. The CDR3 DNA reads TGTGCCAGCAGTGACAGCCCTAGCGGGGGGAGCACAGATACGCAGTATTTT. It codes for CASSDSPSGGSTDTQYF.

This chain links TRBV5-1 with TRBJ2-3; D gene uncertain. CDR1 is SGHRS, CDR2 YFSETQ, per germline. The CDR3 consists of 13 residues. Trimming shortened V by 4 bases and J by 2 bases, and 8 bases separated the two germline ends. This CDR3 reads CASSGVNTDTQYF. CDR3 DNA sequence: TGCGCCAGCAGCGGCGTGAACACAGATACGCAGTATTTT.

The chain carries TRBV25-1 and TRBJ1-1, with D hard to call. Trimming removed 7 bases at V and 1 base at J, with 10 bases between. Germline V gives CDR1 MGHDK, CDR2 SYGVNS. CDR3 length equals 13 residues. The CDR3 loop is CASIEHTNTEAFF. As DNA, the CDR3 is TGTGCCAGCATAGAACACACGAACACTGAAGCTTTCTTT.

J is TRBJ1-2 and V is TRBV9; D is uncertain. V lost 0 bases to trimming and J lost 8 bases, with 11 bases between them. The CDR3 is 13 residues long. CDR1 is SGDLS, CDR2 YYNGEE, per germline. This CDR3 is CASSVEQSVGYTF. For the CDR3, the DNA is TGTGCCAGCAGCGTAGAACAGTCTGTGGGCTACACCTTC.

The rearrangement uses TRBV19 and TRBJ1-1; D is unclear. CDR3 length: 14 residues. Germline CDR1 reads LNHDA; CDR2 reads SQIVND (reference sequence). Trimming shortened V by 5 bases and J by 1 base, and 11 bases separated the two germline ends. In DNA form, the CDR3 reads TGTGCCAGTAGTGTAGGCCGGGAGAACACTGAAGCTTTCTTT. This gives the protein CASSVGRENTEAFF.

This clonotype was counted a few times. The chain couples TRBV29-1 to TRBJ2-7, with D maybe TRBD2 (5 bases). Trimming took off 7 bases at V and 5 bases at J, with 15 bases between the two ends. The length of the CDR3 is 12 residues. Germline loops: CDR1 SQVTM, CDR2 ANQGSEA. The CDR3 protein is CSANSGIDEQYF. In nucleotides, the CDR3 is TGCAGCGCAAACTCCGGGATCGACGAGCAGTACTTC.

The sample holds one count of this clonotype. This chain links TRBV12-3 or TRBV12-4 with TRBJ2-1; 10 bases match TRBD2. CDR3 length: 16 residues. Trimming removed 6 bases from V and 7 bases from J; junction bases left unmatched: 12. CDR3 region: CASSPILAGVPNEQFF. The CDR3 DNA is TGTGCCAGCAGCCCAATCCTAGCGGGGGTACCTAATGAGCAGTTCTTC.

This chain connects TRBV20-1 to TRBJ1-4; the match to TRBD1 covers 7 bases. Trimming at V came to 6 bases and at J to 3 bases, leaving 10 bases not matched to a gene. The CDR3 loop spans 15 amino acids. Germline CDR1 is DFQATT and CDR2 is SNEGSKA (reference sequence). CDR3 sequence reads: CSARQGGPSNEKLFF. CDR3 DNA: TGCAGTGCCAGACAGGGTGGGCCTTCTAATGAAAAACTGTTTTTT.

The CDR3 coding sequence is TGTGCCAGCAAGGGACAGGGGGCACTGAGGCAAGAGACCCAGTACTTC. It yields the protein CASKGQGALRQETQYF. This chain links TRBV2 with TRBJ2-5; 12 nucleotides align to TRBD1. Per the germline V gene, CDR1 is SNHLY and CDR2 is FYNNEI. V trimming: 7 bases; J trimming: 2 bases; junction bases outside the gene matches: 8. The CDR3 consists of 16 residues.

The chain couples TRBV20-1 to TRBJ2-3; perhaps TRBD2 as D (5 bases). V was pared by 3 bases and J by 5 bases, with 12 bases between. Looked up from germline, CDR1 is DFQATT and CDR2 is SNEGSKA (reference sequence). The CDR3 consists of 13 residues. The CDR3 protein is CSASPRLRDTQYF. The DNA for the CDR3 is TGCAGTGCTAGCCCCCGACTACGAGATACGCAGTATTTT.

The chain carries TRBV20-1 and TRBJ2-3; D gene uncertain. V shed 3 bases and J shed 4 bases, with 14 bases lying between them. CDR3 length: 14 amino acids. CDR1 DFQATT and CDR2 SNEGSKA come from the germline V gene (reference sequence). The CDR3 spells CSASPAQYSDTQYF. CDR3 sequence (DNA): TGCAGTGCTAGTCCAGCGCAATACTCAGATACGCAGTATTTT.

The chain couples TRBV23-1 to TRBJ2-5, with 7 bases identical to TRBD2. TRBV23-1 is noted as an ORF with a role that remains uncertain. With 0 bases clipped from V and 9 bases from J, the junction kept 10 bases outside the gene matches. The CDR3 extends over 15 amino acids. CDR3 in amino acids: CASSQSRGRGRAQYF. As DNA, the CDR3 is TGCGCCAGCAGTCAATCGAGGGGACGGGGGAGGGCCCAGTACTTC.

V and J are TRBV5-1 and TRBJ2-2, with TRBD2 matching over 9 bases. The CDR3 sequence is 15 residues long. In germline, CDR1 is SGHRS, CDR2 YFSETQ. After removal of 1 base from V and 5 bases from J, the junction contained 3 bases not matched to a gene. This CDR3 is CASSLSTSGTGELFF. The CDR3 region has the DNA TGCGCCAGCAGCTTGTCGACTAGCGGTACCGGGGAGCTGTTTTTT.

The rearrangement links TRBV7-2 to TRBJ2-7; D is unresolved. CDR3 length: 11 amino acids. V lost 3 bases, J lost 4 bases, and 4 bases lay in between. Germline values: CDR1 SGHTA, CDR2 FQGNSA. The CDR3 reads CASSFHYEQYF. CDR3 nucleotide sequence: TGTGCCAGCAGCTTTCATTACGAGCAGTACTTC.

The rearrangement joins TRBV5-1 to TRBJ2-7, with 9 positions matching TRBD1. The ends lost 0 bases at V and 6 bases at J; junction bases unmatched: 13. The CDR3 has 17 amino acids. Germline V gives CDR1 SGHRS, CDR2 YFSETQ. CDR3 in DNA: TGCGCCAGCAGCTTGGAGGGATGGACAGGGGAGCTTGGCGAGCAGTACTTC. Translated: CASSLEGWTGELGEQYF.

The chain recombines TRBV28 with TRBJ2-1; no definite D call. The CDR3 runs 11 residues. Between the trimmed V and J ends, which lost 6 bases and 4 bases, there was a span of 4 bases. Germline CDR1 is MDHEN and CDR2 is SYDVKM. CDR3 sequence reads: CASRGYNEQFF. Written as DNA, the CDR3 is TGTGCCAGCAGGGGGTACAATGAGCAGTTCTTC. The whole variable domain, remainder taken from reference TRBV28 and TRBJ2-1, is DVKVTQSSRYLVKRTGEKVFLECVQDMDHENMFWYRQDPGLGLRLIYFSYDVKMKEKGDIPEGYSVSREKKERFSLILESASTNQTSMYLCASRGYNEQFFGPGTRLTVL.

This chain connects TRBV5-6 to TRBJ2-7, with 8 bases matching TRBD1. This CDR3 has 16 amino acids. With 4 bases clipped from V and 3 bases from J, the junction kept 12 bases outside the gene matches. Germline V lookup: CDR1 SGHDT, CDR2 YYEEEE. The DNA of the CDR3 is TGTGCCAGCAGCGCGGTACCTGTCGGACAGGGCTACGAGCAGTACTTC. Translation gives CASSAVPVGQGYEQYF.

As regards this clonotype: At one of its ends the junction is not consistent with the germline gene, which may arise from a read error. This sequence joins TRBV20-1 and TRBJ1-4, with a possible D match to TRBD1 (6 bases). Looked up from germline, CDR1 is DFQATT and CDR2 is SNEGSKA (reference sequence). The CDR3 is made up of 14 amino acids. The chain's CDR3 is CSARDLGGNEKLLF. The CDR3 bases are TGCAGTGCTAGAGATCTAGGGGGTAATGAAAAACTGCTTTTT.

This chain connects TRBV7-9 to TRBJ1-2; possible D gene TRBD1, 5 bases. The V gene's germline CDR1 is SEHNR and CDR2 FQNEAQ (reference sequence). V was pared by 0 bases and J by 11 bases, with 16 bases between. CDR3 length: 14 amino acids. The CDR3 region is CASSLARLGQGYTF. CDR3 nucleotide sequence: TGTGCCAGCAGCTTAGCCCGACTAGGACAAGGGTACACCTTC.

The rearrangement uses TRBV6-5 and TRBJ2-1; 10 nucleotides line up with TRBD2. V lost 0 bases to trimming and J lost 5 bases; unmatched junction nucleotides: 7. The germline V gene has CDR1 MNHEY and CDR2 SVGAGI. This CDR3 spans 17 amino acids. The CDR3 is CASSYSFVAGGNNEQFF. CDR3 DNA sequence: TGTGCCAGCAGTTACTCCTTCGTAGCGGGGGGTAACAATGAGCAGTTCTTC.

The genes are TRBV20-1 and TRBJ2-7; D may be TRBD2 (6 bases). The CDR3 covers 13 residues. Trimming took 5 bases from V and 5 from J, leaving 16 bases between them. Germline CDR1 reads DFQATT; CDR2 reads SNEGSKA (reference sequence). Here the CDR3 reads CSAPGTSSHEQYF. The CDR3 nucleotides read TGCAGTGCTCCCGGGACTTCTTCCCACGAGCAGTACTTC.